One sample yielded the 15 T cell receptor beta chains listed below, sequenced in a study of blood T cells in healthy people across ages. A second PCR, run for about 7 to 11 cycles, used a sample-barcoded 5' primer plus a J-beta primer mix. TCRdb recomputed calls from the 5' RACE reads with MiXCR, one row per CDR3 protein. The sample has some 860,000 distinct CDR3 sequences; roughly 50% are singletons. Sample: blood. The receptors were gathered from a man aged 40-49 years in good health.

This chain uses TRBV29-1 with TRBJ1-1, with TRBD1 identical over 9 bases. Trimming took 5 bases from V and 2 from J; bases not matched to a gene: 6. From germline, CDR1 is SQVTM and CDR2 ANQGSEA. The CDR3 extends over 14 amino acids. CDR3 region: CSVKQGAVNTEAFF. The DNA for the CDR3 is TGCAGCGTTAAACAGGGGGCCGTAAACACTGAAGCTTTCTTT. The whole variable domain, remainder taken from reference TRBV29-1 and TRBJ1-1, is SAVISQKPSRDICQRGTSLTIQCQVDSQVTMMFWYRQQPGQSLTLIATANQGSEATYESGFVIDKFPISRPNLTFSTLTVSNMSPEDSSIYLCSVKQGAVNTEAFFGQGTRLTVV.

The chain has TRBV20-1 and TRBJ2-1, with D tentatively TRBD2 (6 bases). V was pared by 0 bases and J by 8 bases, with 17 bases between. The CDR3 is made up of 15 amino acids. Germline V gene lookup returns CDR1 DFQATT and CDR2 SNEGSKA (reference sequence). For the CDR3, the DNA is TGCAGTGCTAGAGACATCCGGGACTCTCTCTATGAGCAGTTCTTC. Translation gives CSARDIRDSLYEQFF.

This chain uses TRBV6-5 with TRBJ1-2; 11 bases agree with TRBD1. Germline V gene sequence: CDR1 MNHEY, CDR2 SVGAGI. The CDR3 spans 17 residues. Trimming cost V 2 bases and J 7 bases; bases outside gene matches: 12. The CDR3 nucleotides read TGTGCCAGCAGTTACGGTGGGACAGGGGGTCTTAGTATTGGCTACACCTTC. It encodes CASSYGGTGGLSIGYTF.

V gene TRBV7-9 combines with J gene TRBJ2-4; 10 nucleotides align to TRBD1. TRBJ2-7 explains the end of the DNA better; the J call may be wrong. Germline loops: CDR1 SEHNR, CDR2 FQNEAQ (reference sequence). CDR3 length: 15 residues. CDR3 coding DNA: TGTGCCAGCAGCCCCGTAGACAGGGGGCGTTACGAGCAGTACTTC. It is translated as CASSPVDRGRYEQYF.

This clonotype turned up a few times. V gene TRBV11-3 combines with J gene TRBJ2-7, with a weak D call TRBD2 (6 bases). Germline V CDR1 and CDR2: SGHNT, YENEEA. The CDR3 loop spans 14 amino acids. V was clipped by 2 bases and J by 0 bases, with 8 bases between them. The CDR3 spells CASSLRAGSYEQYF. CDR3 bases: TGTGCCAGCAGCTTACGAGCGGGCTCCTACGAGCAGTACTTC.

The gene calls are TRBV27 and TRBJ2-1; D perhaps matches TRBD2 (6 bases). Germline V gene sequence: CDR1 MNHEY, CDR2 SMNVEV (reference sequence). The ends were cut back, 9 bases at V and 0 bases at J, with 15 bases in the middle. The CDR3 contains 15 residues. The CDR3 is CASKNGGNSYNEQFF. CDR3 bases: TGTGCCAGTAAGAACGGAGGGAACTCCTACAATGAGCAGTTCTTC.

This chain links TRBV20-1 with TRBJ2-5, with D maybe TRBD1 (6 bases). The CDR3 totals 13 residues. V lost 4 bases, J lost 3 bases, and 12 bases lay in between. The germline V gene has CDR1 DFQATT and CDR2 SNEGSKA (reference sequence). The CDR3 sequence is CSATAPGEETQYF. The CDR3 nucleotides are TGCAGTGCTACTGCACCAGGGGAAGAGACCCAGTACTTC.

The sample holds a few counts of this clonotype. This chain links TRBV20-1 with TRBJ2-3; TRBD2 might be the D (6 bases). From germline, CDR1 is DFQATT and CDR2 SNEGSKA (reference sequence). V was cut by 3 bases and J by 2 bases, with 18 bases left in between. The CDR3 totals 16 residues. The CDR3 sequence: CSASGSGSSHTDTQYF. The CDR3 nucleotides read TGCAGTGCTAGCGGGAGCGGGTCGAGTCACACAGATACGCAGTATTTT.

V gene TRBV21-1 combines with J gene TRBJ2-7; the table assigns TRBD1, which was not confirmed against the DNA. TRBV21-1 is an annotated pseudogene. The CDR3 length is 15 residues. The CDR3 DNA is TGTGCCAGCAGCAATCCGGGAGACAAAGACGACGAGCAGTACTTC. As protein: CASSNPGDKDDEQYF.

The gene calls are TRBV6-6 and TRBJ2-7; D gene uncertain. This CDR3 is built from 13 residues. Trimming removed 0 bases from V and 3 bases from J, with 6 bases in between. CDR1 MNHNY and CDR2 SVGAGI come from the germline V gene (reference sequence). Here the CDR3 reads CASSYSINYEQYF. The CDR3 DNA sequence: TGTGCCAGCAGTTACTCAATAAACTACGAGCAGTACTTC.

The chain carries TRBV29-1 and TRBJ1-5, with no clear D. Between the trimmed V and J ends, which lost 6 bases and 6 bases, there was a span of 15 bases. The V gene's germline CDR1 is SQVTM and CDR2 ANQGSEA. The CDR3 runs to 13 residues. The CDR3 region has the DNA TGCAGCGTACGTGGCGAGCTGAGTCAGCCCCAGCATTTT. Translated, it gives CSVRGELSQPQHF.

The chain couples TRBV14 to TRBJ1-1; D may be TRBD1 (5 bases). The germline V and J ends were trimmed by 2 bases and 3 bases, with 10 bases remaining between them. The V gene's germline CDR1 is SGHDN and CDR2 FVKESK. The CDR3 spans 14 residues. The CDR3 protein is CASSQPDSYTEAFF. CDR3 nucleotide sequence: TGTGCCAGCAGCCAACCAGACAGTTACACTGAAGCTTTCTTT.

CDR3 loop: CSASGPAGYNEQFF. The CDR3 bases are TGCAGTGCTAGTGGTCCAGCGGGGTACAATGAGCAGTTCTTC. J is TRBJ2-1 and V is TRBV20-1, with TRBD2 identical over 7 bases. Trimming cost V 3 bases and J 4 bases; bases outside gene matches: 6. CDR1 is DFQATT and CDR2 is SNEGSKA in the germline V gene (reference sequence). This CDR3 region has 14 residues.

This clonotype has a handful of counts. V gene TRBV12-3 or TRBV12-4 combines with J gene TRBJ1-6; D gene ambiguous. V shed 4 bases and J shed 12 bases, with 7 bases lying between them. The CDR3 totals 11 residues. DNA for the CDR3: TGTGCCAGCAGTTCGTCCGGACCCCTCCACTTT. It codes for CASSSSGPLHF.

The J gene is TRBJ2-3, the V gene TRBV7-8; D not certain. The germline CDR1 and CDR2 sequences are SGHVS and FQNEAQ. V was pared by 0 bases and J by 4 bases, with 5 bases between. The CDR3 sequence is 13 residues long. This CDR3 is CASSLAFPDTQYF. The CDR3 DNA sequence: TGTGCCAGCAGCTTAGCGTTTCCAGATACGCAGTATTTT.